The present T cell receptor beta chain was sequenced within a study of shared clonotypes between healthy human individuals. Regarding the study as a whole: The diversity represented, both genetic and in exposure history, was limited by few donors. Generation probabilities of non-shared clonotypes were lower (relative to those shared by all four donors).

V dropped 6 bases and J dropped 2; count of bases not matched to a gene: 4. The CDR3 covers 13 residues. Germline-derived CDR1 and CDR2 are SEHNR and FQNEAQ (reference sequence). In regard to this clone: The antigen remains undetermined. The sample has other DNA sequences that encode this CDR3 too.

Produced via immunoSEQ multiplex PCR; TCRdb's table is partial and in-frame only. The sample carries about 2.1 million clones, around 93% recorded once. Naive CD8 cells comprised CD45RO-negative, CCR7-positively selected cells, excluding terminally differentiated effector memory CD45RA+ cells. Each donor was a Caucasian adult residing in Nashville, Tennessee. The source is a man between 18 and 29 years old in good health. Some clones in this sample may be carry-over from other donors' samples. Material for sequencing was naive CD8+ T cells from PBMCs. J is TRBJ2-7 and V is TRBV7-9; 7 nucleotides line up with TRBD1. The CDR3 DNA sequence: TGTGCCAGCAGTTTTCAGGGGGCCTACGAGCAGTACTTC. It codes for CASSFQGAYEQYF.